This T cell receptor beta chain is drawn from a study of cytomegalovirus exposure and HLA in healthy donors. Study-level information: T cells numbering around 180 million yielded some 100 million unique TCR beta sequences in an earlier analysis.

On this clone: Its antigen remains unidentified.

Findings and caveats of the study: Owing to their indistinguishability, certain V segments, notably TRBV6-2 and TRBV6-3, were excluded.

V lost 8 bases, J lost 8 bases, and 5 bases stayed unmatched. The length of the CDR3 is 11 residues. Germline V gene sequence: CDR1 SQVTM, CDR2 ANQGSEA. Vbeta (60) and Jbeta (13) primers were used in the PCR. Sequencing used immunoSEQ multiplex PCR; TCRdb keeps in-frame clones, though not all of them. This sample yields more than 100,000 clones, of which around 72% are seen a single time; approximately 4% belongs to the top ten. The V call is TRBV29-1, the J call TRBJ2-1; 8 bases line up with TRBD2. This TCR came from a middle-aged man in good health and CMV-seropositive. The sequenced material came from PBMCs. CDR3 DNA: TGCAGCCTGCGGACTAGCTATGAGCAGTTCTTC. It yields the protein CSLRTSYEQFF.